The 32 T cell receptor beta chains reported below all come from one sample, sequenced in a study of CD8+CD57+ T cells in acquired aplastic anemia. It was genomic DNA that served as the template for profiling TCR beta VDJ and CDR3. TCRdb re-derived calls from the reads in MiXCR, one entry per CDR3 protein. The profile covers fewer than 70,000 distinct CDR3 sequences, with under 65% appearing a single time and around 8.8% taken by the ten largest. Sequencing input: sorted CD4+, CD8+, or CD8+CD57+ T cells (not recorded which) from PBMCs. Receptors originate from a human donor in good health, serving as a control.

This clonotype was counted ten times or more. The V call is TRBV29-1, the J call TRBJ2-7, with D perhaps TRBD2 (6 bases). V was clipped by 7 bases and J by 7 bases, with 17 bases between them. Germline V gene lookup returns CDR1 SQVTM and CDR2 ANQGSEA. The CDR3 consists of 12 residues. The CDR3 nucleotides are TGCAGCGCCGAAACTGGAGGGGCGGAGCAGTACTTC. Translation: CSAETGGAEQYF.

The gene calls are TRBV9 and TRBJ1-1; weak D call: TRBD1 (6 bases). Germline CDR1 is SGDLS and CDR2 is YYNGEE. There are 15 residues in the CDR3. V lost 3 bases, J lost 6 bases, and 18 bases lay in between. In nucleotides, the CDR3 is TGTGCCAGCAGCGGAGGAACAGGGTCTATGTCTGAAGCTTTCTTT. It yields the protein CASSGGTGSMSEAFF.

This chain links TRBV19 with TRBJ1-3; weak D call: TRBD1 (5 bases). Trimming took 6 bases from V and 0 from J, leaving 12 bases between them. The CDR3 totals 15 residues. Germline values: CDR1 LNHDA, CDR2 SQIVND (reference sequence). In DNA form, the CDR3 reads TGTGCCAGTAGCCCTAGACAGTACTCTGGAAACACCATATATTTT. Protein sequence: CASSPRQYSGNTIYF.

Ten or more counts support this clonotype. This chain uses TRBV11-2 with TRBJ2-2; D is ambiguous. The CDR3 has 15 residues. The V end lost 3 bases, the J end lost 6 bases, and 14 bases lay between the germline ends. Germline V lookup: CDR1 SGHAT, CDR2 FQNNGV. The CDR3 bases are TGTGCCAGCAGCTTGCGATACGGGTTCCCCGGGGAGCTGTTTTTT. This translates into CASSLRYGFPGELFF.

This clonotype was counted a single time. The CDR3 coding sequence is TGTGCCAGCAGCGGAAGGAGGGGGGGGGCCTATGGCTACACCTTC. Protein sequence: CASSGRRGGAYGYTF. This sequence joins TRBV9 and TRBJ1-2, with TRBD1 as a possible D gene (6 bases). Trimming left V 3 bases short and J 4 bases short, with 16 bases between. Looked up from germline, CDR1 is SGDLS and CDR2 is YYNGEE. The CDR3 sequence is 15 residues long.

The table lists this clonotype with a few counts. The gene calls are TRBV6-2 or TRBV6-3 and TRBJ2-1; possibly TRBD1 for D (5 bases). The CDR3 has 18 residues. The V gene lost 3 bases and the J gene lost 4 bases, with 22 bases spanning the gap. Germline lookup yields CDR1 MNHEY and CDR2 SVGEGT. The CDR3 DNA follows: TGTGCCAGCAGTTATCGTGACAGTTCTATACTCAAATACAATGAGCAGTTCTTC. Residues: CASSYRDSSILKYNEQFF.

This clonotype was counted a few times. This chain uses TRBV9 with TRBJ2-7, with D possibly being TRBD1 (5 bases). Germline CDR1 reads SGDLS; CDR2 reads YYNGEE. The ends were cut back, 4 bases at V and 5 bases at J, with 10 bases in the middle. The CDR3 consists of 12 residues. CDR3 DNA sequence: TGTGCCAGCAGCCCGCAGGGAAACGAGCAGTACTTC. It is translated as CASSPQGNEQYF.

This rearrangement joins TRBV5-4 to TRBJ2-7; 9 nucleotides align to TRBD2. The CDR3 consists of 12 residues. Germline values: CDR1 SGHNT, CDR2 YYREEE (reference sequence). The CDR3 sequence: CASSSGLAEQYV. In nucleotides, the CDR3 is TGCGCCAGCAGCTCCGGACTAGCGGAGCAGTACGTC.

The chain employs TRBV6-5 and TRBJ2-7; TRBD2 matches at 8 bases. The better agreement between TRBJ2-1 and the DNA end casts doubt on the J call. Germline V CDR1 and CDR2: MNHEY, SVGAGI. This CDR3 contains 16 residues. CDR3 in DNA: TGTGCCAGCAGTTACTCGGGGCGGGGGGTTTACAATGAGCAGTTCTTC. This sequence encodes CASSYSGRGVYNEQFF.

This clonotype came up once. The chain is built from TRBV20-1 and TRBJ1-2, with TRBD1 as a possible D gene (5 bases). Deletions cut 5 bases from V and 1 base from J, with 11 bases between. This CDR3 has 13 amino acids. Germline CDR1 reads DFQATT; CDR2 reads SNEGSKA (reference sequence). The CDR3 sequence is CSAWGGDNYGYTF. DNA of the CDR3: TGCAGTGCTTGGGGCGGTGATAACTATGGCTACACCTTC.

This clonotype has a single count. This chain's CDR3 is CASSLDGFYEQYV. In DNA form, the CDR3 reads TGTGCCAGCAGCCTCGACGGATTCTACGAGCAGTACGTC. This sequence joins TRBV27 and TRBJ2-7; D gene unclear. This CDR3 comprises 13 residues. CDR1 MNHEY and CDR2 SMNVEV come from the germline V gene (reference sequence). V lost 6 bases and J 3 bases, leaving 12 bases between the germline ends.

The CDR3 sequence is CSVIEPNTEAFF. Written as DNA, the CDR3 is TGCAGCGTTATCGAGCCGAACACTGAAGCTTTCTTT. V and J are TRBV29-1 and TRBJ1-1, with no clear D. The CDR3 covers 12 residues. CDR1 SQVTM and CDR2 ANQGSEA come from the germline V gene. The V and J ends lost 5 bases and 1 base respectively, with 8 bases between them.

V and J are TRBV7-8 and TRBJ2-5; TRBD2 matches 14 bases. There are 17 residues in the CDR3. The germline V gene has CDR1 SGHVS and CDR2 FQNEAQ. With V trimmed by 5 bases and J by 5 bases, 10 bases remained unmatched. CDR3 region: CASSPRLAGGISETQYF. CDR3 DNA sequence: TGTGCCAGCAGCCCACGACTAGCGGGGGGGATCTCCGAGACCCAGTACTTC. The whole variable domain, filled in from reference TRBV7-8 and TRBJ2-5, reads GAGVSQSPRYKVAKRGQDVALRCDPISGHVSLFWYQQALGQGPEFLTYFQNEAQLDKSGLPSDRFFAERPEGSVSTLKIQRTQQEDSAVYLCASSPRLAGGISETQYFGPGTRLLVL.

V is TRBV20-1 and J is TRBJ2-5, with no clear D. Germline V gives CDR1 DFQATT, CDR2 SNEGSKA (reference sequence). This CDR3 has 14 amino acids. V shed 0 bases and J shed 0 bases, with 8 bases lying between them. CDR3 nucleotide sequence: TGCAGTGCTAGAGAATGGCTGCACCAAGAGACCCAGTACTTC. Translation gives CSAREWLHQETQYF.

This clonotype has at least ten counts. The rearrangement uses TRBV6-1 and TRBJ2-1; 11 bases map to TRBD2. V lost 8 bases to trimming and J lost 10 bases; unmatched junction nucleotides: 10. Germline CDR1 reads MNHNS; CDR2 reads SASEGT. The CDR3 loop spans 14 amino acids. The CDR3 DNA sequence: TGTGCCAGCCTTCGACTAGCGGGATATCGGGAGCAGTTCTTC. This gives the protein CASLRLAGYREQFF.

In this sample, this clonotype turned up many times. The V call is TRBV30, the J call TRBJ1-2; D not certain. Per the germline V gene, CDR1 is GTSNPN and CDR2 is SVGIG (reference sequence). The CDR3 has 14 residues. The germline V and J ends were trimmed by 1 base and 2 bases, with 11 bases remaining between them. The CDR3 DNA sequence: TGTGCCTGGAGTGGACTTCATTTAAACTATGGCTACACCTTC. Its protein is CAWSGLHLNYGYTF.

This chain joins TRBV7-9 and TRBJ1-1; D uncertain. Germline V lookup: CDR1 SEHNR, CDR2 FQNEAQ (reference sequence). The CDR3 has 13 residues. V was shortened by 5 bases and J by 2 bases, with 9 bases between the two germline ends. DNA of the CDR3: TGTGCCAGCAGCCAAACCGAAAACACTGAAGCTTTCTTT. Residues: CASSQTENTEAFF.

This clonotype was picked up many times. The chain joins TRBV7-9 to TRBJ1-1; D is unclear. Per germline, CDR1 SEHNR and CDR2 FQNEAQ (reference sequence). This CDR3 is built from 15 residues. V dropped 1 base and J dropped 0 bases, with 9 bases sitting between them. This CDR3 is CASSLVDGLNTEAFF. CDR3 coding DNA: TGTGCCAGCAGCTTAGTCGACGGGCTGAACACTGAAGCTTTCTTT.

The chain is built from TRBV10-3 and TRBJ2-7, with unresolved D. Trimming removed 3 bases from V and 1 base from J, with 4 bases in between. The CDR3 is 12 residues long. CDR1 and CDR2 from the germline V gene are ENHRY and SYGVKD. CDR3 protein: CAISDASYEQYF. The CDR3 coding sequence is TGTGCCATCAGTGACGCTTCCTACGAGCAGTACTTC.

V gene TRBV15 combines with J gene TRBJ2-7; D gene uncertain. Germline assignment: CDR1 LNHNV and CDR2 YYDKDF (reference sequence). The CDR3 extends over 15 amino acids. V was clipped by 0 bases and J by 6 bases, with 15 bases between them. Written as DNA, the CDR3 is TGTGCCACCAGCAGAGAGTCAGGACGGTCCGGCGAGCAGTACTTC. It specifies CATSRESGRSGEQYF.

Note on this clonotype: Germline is not matched at one junction end, which may reflect a read error. The V call is TRBV29-1, the J call TRBJ1-2; possible D gene TRBD1, 5 bases. Germline V lookup: CDR1 SQVTM, CDR2 ANQGSEA. The CDR3 is 11 residues long. CDR3 sequence (DNA): TGCAGCGTCGAAGACAGCCACGTGGCCACCTTC. This codes for CSVEDSHVATF.

The V gene is TRBV15, the J gene TRBJ2-7; 10 nucleotides align to TRBD2. Germline-derived CDR1 and CDR2 are LNHNV and YYDKDF (reference sequence). V shed 6 bases, J shed 2 bases, and the junction held 7 bases outside the gene matches. The CDR3 is 15 residues long. CDR3 sequence: CATRASSGGTYEQYF. For the CDR3, the DNA is TGTGCCACCAGGGCCTCTAGCGGGGGTACCTACGAGCAGTACTTC.

The chain employs TRBV19 and TRBJ2-1; D call uncertain. Germline V gives CDR1 LNHDA, CDR2 SQIVND (reference sequence). Trimming pared 3 bases from V and 1 base from J, leaving 7 bases between. This CDR3 is built from 14 residues. For the CDR3, the DNA is TGTGCCAGTAGTATCGAACTATCCTACAATGAGCAGTTCTTC. Encoded protein: CASSIELSYNEQFF.

Only a few counts were recorded for this clonotype. The chain's CDR3 is CASRPEAGLTYEQYF. For the CDR3, the DNA is TGTGCCAGCAGGCCTGAGGCAGGCCTGACCTACGAGCAGTACTTC. The chain carries TRBV2 and TRBJ2-7; D is uncertain. The CDR3 is made up of 15 amino acids. V dropped 6 bases and J dropped 2 bases, with 17 bases sitting between them. Germline assignment: CDR1 SNHLY and CDR2 FYNNEI.

The V call is TRBV20-1, the J call TRBJ2-1; 10 bases are shared with TRBD2. The CDR3 sequence is 14 residues long. V gave up 4 bases and J gave up 5 bases; unmatched junction bases: 5. Germline assignment: CDR1 DFQATT and CDR2 SNEGSKA (reference sequence). The CDR3 nucleotides are TGCAGTGCTATCAGCGGGAGGGCACACAATGAGCAGTTCTTC. Its protein product is CSAISGRAHNEQFF.

This chain links TRBV7-6 with TRBJ2-7, with 8 bases identical to TRBD1. V shed 4 bases and J 0 bases; nucleotides not matched to a gene: 5. The germline V gene has CDR1 SGHVS and CDR2 FNYEAQ. The CDR3 runs 15 residues. The CDR3 region has the DNA TGTGCCAGCAGCTCGGACAGGGAGGCCTCCTACGAGCAGTACTTC. As protein: CASSSDREASYEQYF.

This rearrangement joins TRBV13 to TRBJ2-5, with D tentatively TRBD1 or TRBD2 (6 bases each). The CDR3 sequence is 16 residues long. Germline assignment: CDR1 PRHDT and CDR2 FYEKMQ (reference sequence). V was cut by 2 bases and J by 2 bases, with 15 bases left in between. The CDR3 DNA follows: TGTGCCAGCAGCTTAAGAGGGGGGACCAGTCAAGAGACCCAGTACTTC. Its translation: CASSLRGGTSQETQYF.

This clonotype has at least ten counts. The rearrangement uses TRBV19 and TRBJ2-1; a weak D match, TRBD2 (5 bases). V shed 10 bases and J shed 0 bases, with 13 bases lying between them. The CDR3 consists of 14 residues. Germline assignment: CDR1 LNHDA and CDR2 SQIVND (reference sequence). Here the CDR3 DNA reads TGTGCCACTGCGAGGGTGAGCTCCTACAATGAGCAGTTCTTC. Amino acids: CATARVSSYNEQFF.

With regard to this clonotype: In this CDR3 the conserved last residue, phenylalanine or tryptophan, is missing, so a read error is likely. The genes are TRBV24-1 and TRBJ2-1; the match to TRBD2 covers 9 bases. Germline V gene lookup returns CDR1 KGHDR and CDR2 SFDVKD. V was clipped by 4 bases and J by 6 bases; unmatched bases: 9. The CDR3 has 16 amino acids. The CDR3 is CATSDPTSGGSNEQFS. DNA of the CDR3: TGTGCCACCAGTGACCCGACTAGCGGAGGGTCCAATGAGCAGTTCTCC.

This clonotype was seen a handful of times. One end of the junction is discordant with germline, which a read error may explain. This chain connects TRBV2 to TRBJ2-7; a weak D match, TRBD2 (5 bases). The CDR3 is 14 amino acids. Germline loops: CDR1 SNHLY, CDR2 FYNNEI. The CDR3 spells CASSDVTRDYGQCF. The CDR3 DNA reads as TGTGCCAGCAGTGATGTTACGCGCGACTACGGGCAGTGCTTC.

This clonotype was counted ten times or more. The genes are TRBV7-9 and TRBJ2-1; the D gene could be TRBD1 or TRBD2 (5 bases each). The germline gives CDR1 SEHNR, CDR2 FQNEAQ (reference sequence). Trimming took off 4 bases at V and 5 bases at J, with 18 bases between the two ends. This CDR3 contains 16 residues. The CDR3 here is CASSSTPTGQNNEQFF. CDR3 nucleotides: TGTGCCAGCAGCTCCACACCGACGGGGCAGAACAATGAGCAGTTCTTC.

This clonotype was found a few times. V usage is TRBV6-1 and J usage is TRBJ1-1; TRBD1 might be the D (5 bases). The germline V gene has CDR1 MNHNS and CDR2 SASEGT. The CDR3 loop spans 16 amino acids. V was shortened by 6 bases and J by 4 bases, with 21 bases between the two germline ends. The DNA of the CDR3 is TGTGCCAGCAGCTGGGCTTCCGTCAGGGTGACCACTGAAGCTTTCTTT. As protein: CASSWASVRVTTEAFF.